This passage covers 28 T cell receptor beta chains from one sample sequenced in a study of OX40 agonist ivuxolimab in advanced cancers. TCRdb's copy holds only in-frame clones and misses some; the assay was immunoSEQ multiplex PCR. This sample has some 80,000 clones, with roughly 93% found just once. Sequencing was performed on CD4+ or CD8+ T cells sorted from blood, taken in a trial of the OX40 agonist ivuxolimab. The receptor set was obtained from an adult with an advanced solid tumor such as melanoma, head and neck, liver or kidney cancer.

J is TRBJ2-3 and V is TRBV5-1; 7 positions agree with TRBD2. V shed 6 bases, J shed 2 bases, and the junction held 3 bases outside the gene matches. The CDR3 consists of 13 residues. Per the germline V gene, CDR1 is SGHRS and CDR2 is YFSETQ. DNA for the CDR3: TGCGCCAGCATCAGCGGGACCACAGATACGCAGTATTTT. This encodes CASISGTTDTQYF. Looking up the rest from reference TRBV5-1 and TRBJ2-3 gives the full variable domain: KAGVTQTPRYLIKTRGQQVTLSCSPISGHRSVSWYQQTPGQGLQFLFEYFSETQRNKGNFPGRFSGRQFSNSRSEMNVSTLELGDSALYLCASISGTTDTQYFGPGTRLTVL.

The chain has TRBV28 and TRBJ2-1; TRBD2 matches 9 bases. From germline, CDR1 is MDHEN and CDR2 SYDVKM. The CDR3 runs 14 residues. With V trimmed by 2 bases and J by 8 bases, 4 bases remained unmatched. This chain's CDR3 is CASSLAGGPYEQFF. CDR3 nucleotides: TGTGCCAGCAGTTTAGCGGGAGGGCCTTATGAGCAGTTCTTC.

The sample holds one count of this clone. This rearrangement joins TRBV9 to TRBJ2-7; 7 nucleotides line up with TRBD1. The CDR3 has 13 amino acids. Germline V CDR1 and CDR2: SGDLS, YYNGEE. V lost 4 bases to trimming and J lost 6 bases; unmatched junction nucleotides: 7. The DNA for the CDR3 is TGTGCCAGCAGCTTCCACAGGGGTGGCGAGCAGTACTTC. Translation: CASSFHRGGEQYF.

The chain is built from TRBV6-4 and TRBJ2-2; D is perhaps TRBD2 (5 bases). Trimming removed 6 bases from V and 6 bases from J, with 17 bases in between. The CDR3 sequence is 15 residues long. Germline V lookup: CDR1 MRHNA, CDR2 SNTAGT. The DNA for the CDR3 is TGTGCCAGCAGCGACGTATATGGCGGGCCCGGGGAGCTGTTTTTT. Translating it yields CASSDVYGGPGELFF.

The rearrangement uses TRBV6-1 and TRBJ2-7; weak D call: TRBD2 (5 bases). The CDR3 length is 14 residues. Looked up from germline, CDR1 is MNHNS and CDR2 is SASEGT. Trimming left V 4 bases short and J 4 bases short, with 14 bases between. CDR3 sequence reads: CASSVLGSEYEQYF. CDR3 nucleotide sequence: TGTGCCAGCAGTGTCCTCGGTAGCGAGTACGAGCAGTACTTC.

This chain links TRBV25-1 with TRBJ2-3, with 9 bases matching TRBD2. From germline, CDR1 is MGHDK and CDR2 SYGVNS. The CDR3 has 16 residues. V shed 4 bases and J 1 base; nucleotides not matched to a gene: 6. Written as DNA, the CDR3 is TGTGCCAGCAGTGCCTACCTAGCGGGGCGCACAGATACGCAGTATTTT. It translates to CASSAYLAGRTDTQYF.

The CDR3 DNA is TGTGCCAGCTACCCGGCCGGTAGGAGAGTAGTTACAGATACGCAGTATTTT. This sequence encodes CASYPAGRRVVTDTQYF. The chain links TRBV28 to TRBJ2-3; D ambiguous. Germline CDR1 and CDR2: MDHEN and SYDVKM. This CDR3 is 17 amino acids long. The ends were cut back, 8 bases at V and 3 bases at J, with 24 bases in the middle.

Regarding this clone: Other DNA sequences in this sample translate to the same CDR3. The V gene is TRBV5-1, the J gene TRBJ2-3; maybe TRBD1 (6 bases). CDR1 and CDR2 from the germline V gene are SGHRS and YFSETQ. CDR3 length equals 14 residues. The germline V and J ends were trimmed by 4 bases and 2 bases, with 11 bases remaining between them. The CDR3 DNA follows: TGCGCCAGCAGCCCCGGGACAAACACAGATACGCAGTATTTT. This codes for CASSPGTNTDTQYF.

The chain employs TRBV6-1 and TRBJ2-7; D not resolved. There are 14 residues in the CDR3. Germline V lookup: CDR1 MNHNS, CDR2 SASEGT. V was pared by 6 bases and J by 0 bases, with 12 bases between. The CDR3 nucleotides read TGTGCCAGCAGCTCCGCATACCGCTCCTACGAGCAGTACTTC. Its translation: CASSSAYRSYEQYF.

The V gene is TRBV5-4, the J gene TRBJ2-3; the D gene is possibly TRBD2 (6 bases). CDR1 is SGHNT, CDR2 YYREEE, per germline (reference sequence). The CDR3 has 15 residues. V lost 2 bases, J lost 1 base, and 11 bases lay in between. This chain's CDR3 is CASSFPAGRTDTQYF. In DNA, the CDR3 is TGTGCCAGCAGCTTCCCAGCGGGTCGCACAGATACGCAGTATTTT.

This chain connects TRBV6-4 to TRBJ2-3; 11 bases align to TRBD2. The CDR3 loop spans 15 amino acids. Germline V lookup: CDR1 MRHNA, CDR2 SNTAGT. V shed 8 bases and J 4 bases; nucleotides not matched to a gene: 8. CDR3 DNA: TGTGCCAGCCGGGATAGCGGGAGGGCCCCAGATACGCAGTATTTT. This codes for CASRDSGRAPDTQYF.

This clone was seen a single time. Because the CDR3's place on the DNA is in doubt, the DNA is left out and the CDR3 is given as listed by TCRdb. The chain combines TRBV19 with TRBJ1-2. Germline-derived CDR1 and CDR2 are LNHDA and SQIVND (reference sequence). The CDR3 has 17 amino acids, counting both end residues. This CDR3 is CATSFPLRQRQSYGYTF.

The chain has TRBV18 and TRBJ1-3; TRBD1 agrees at 9 bases. The trim removed 3 bases at V and 4 bases at J, leaving 7 bases unmatched. Per the germline V gene, CDR1 is KGHSH and CDR2 is LQKENI. The CDR3 contains 16 residues. The CDR3 DNA reads as TGTGCCAGCTCACCGCCCCACGGGACAGGGGGAAACACCATATATTTT. This encodes CASSPPHGTGGNTIYF.

V gene TRBV10-3 combines with J gene TRBJ2-1, with a possible D match to TRBD1 (6 bases). The germline CDR1 and CDR2 sequences are ENHRY and SYGVKD. The CDR3 consists of 15 residues. V lost 7 bases, J lost 0 bases, and 13 bases lay in between. CDR3: CAIMGTLNSYNEQFF. DNA for the CDR3: TGTGCCATCATGGGGACACTCAACTCCTACAATGAGCAGTTCTTC.

V gene TRBV10-3 combines with J gene TRBJ2-5, with 9 bases that match TRBD2. Germline V gene lookup returns CDR1 ENHRY and CDR2 SYGVKD. This CDR3 contains 17 residues. Unmatched junction bases numbered 9, after V lost 0 bases and J lost 4 bases. The CDR3 sequence: CAISESISRGGRETQYF. In DNA, the CDR3 is TGTGCCATCAGTGAGTCGATTTCGCGGGGGGGCCGAGAGACCCAGTACTTC.

The genes are TRBV2 and TRBJ2-1; D may be TRBD2 (5 bases). The CDR3 extends over 14 amino acids. Looked up from germline, CDR1 is SNHLY and CDR2 is FYNNEI. V lost 1 base, J lost 7 bases, and 11 bases lay in between. CDR3 residues: CASSEGGVVNEQFF. CDR3 bases: TGTGCCAGCAGTGAAGGGGGAGTGGTAAATGAGCAGTTCTTC.

CDR3 protein: CATSRSLDPSYEQYF. As DNA, the CDR3 is TGTGCCACCAGCCGATCCTTGGACCCGTCCTACGAGCAGTACTTC. This chain joins TRBV15 and TRBJ2-7; D not resolved. The V gene's germline CDR1 is LNHNV and CDR2 YYDKDF (reference sequence). This CDR3 is built from 15 residues. Trimming took 5 bases from V and 1 from J, leaving 15 bases between them.

This chain uses TRBV5-1 with TRBJ2-7; 7 nucleotides agree with TRBD1. The CDR3 sequence is 18 residues long. The ends lost 0 bases at V and 3 bases at J; junction bases unmatched: 15. Germline CDR1 is SGHRS and CDR2 is YFSETQ. The CDR3 protein is CASSLAGTAEWGYYEQYF. CDR3 DNA: TGCGCCAGCAGCTTGGCCGGGACAGCAGAATGGGGTTACTACGAGCAGTACTTC.

The rearrangement links TRBV7-2 to TRBJ1-2; D not resolved. V lost 1 base, J lost 8 bases, and 17 bases lay in between. The germline V gene has CDR1 SGHTA and CDR2 FQGNSA. The CDR3 is 15 residues long. The CDR3 nucleotides are TGTGCCAGCAGCTTAGGGCAAAGAGGGATCGGGGGCTACACCTTC. Amino acid sequence: CASSLGQRGIGGYTF.

This sequence joins TRBV27 and TRBJ2-1; 9 nucleotides line up with TRBD2. Germline V gene data show CDR1 as MNHEY and CDR2 as SMNVEV (reference sequence). Trimming cost V 2 bases and J 7 bases; bases outside gene matches: 9. The CDR3 extends over 16 amino acids. CDR3 protein: CASSLVSSGRGNEQFF. The CDR3 nucleotides are TGTGCCAGCAGTTTAGTTAGTAGCGGGAGAGGAAATGAGCAGTTCTTC.

The rearrangement joins TRBV6-5 to TRBJ1-6, with a tentative D call TRBD1 (6 bases). Trimming shortened V by 5 bases and J by 4 bases, and 9 bases separated the two germline ends. Germline V CDR1 and CDR2: MNHEY, SVGAGI. The CDR3 is 14 amino acids. Here the CDR3 reads CASSEGEYNSPLHF. DNA for the CDR3: TGTGCCAGCAGTGAGGGGGAATATAATTCACCCCTCCACTTT.

This clone was seen once. V gene TRBV6-6 combines with J gene TRBJ1-5; D gene uncertain. V was clipped by 4 bases and J by 3 bases, with 10 bases between them. The CDR3 has 14 amino acids. CDR1 and CDR2 (germline): MNHNY, SVGAGI (reference sequence). This chain's CDR3 is CASSSPGSNQPQHF. For the CDR3, the DNA is TGTGCCAGCAGTTCCCCGGGGTCCAATCAGCCCCAGCATTTT.

The chain carries TRBV28 and TRBJ1-4, with 10 nucleotides matching TRBD1. The germline V gene encodes CDR1 MDHEN and CDR2 SYDVKM. With V trimmed by 6 bases and J by 7 bases, 8 bases remained unmatched. This CDR3 contains 15 residues. In DNA, the CDR3 is TGTGCCAGCAGCCCGACAGGGGGCAAGGGTGAAAAACTGTTTTTT. This encodes CASSPTGGKGEKLFF.

This clone occurred once. The chain couples TRBV10-3 to TRBJ1-2, with TRBD1 as a possible D gene (5 bases). There are 12 residues in the CDR3. The V and J ends lost 6 bases and 5 bases respectively, with 10 bases between them. The germline gives CDR1 ENHRY, CDR2 SYGVKD. CDR3 nucleotide sequence: TGTGCCATCAGGTCGCAGGGTTATGGCTACACCTTC. Its translation is CAIRSQGYGYTF.

This chain links TRBV20-1 with TRBJ1-2; D gene ambiguous. The CDR3 sequence is 11 residues long. Germline V gene data show CDR1 as DFQATT and CDR2 as SNEGSKA (reference sequence). V was clipped by 1 base and J by 7 bases, with 7 bases between them. DNA of the CDR3: TGCAGTGCTAGAGGTCTAGGTGGCTACACCTTC. The encoded protein is CSARGLGGYTF.

The chain links TRBV2 to TRBJ2-5, with 9 bases aligning to TRBD2. The CDR3 consists of 15 residues. Germline CDR1 SNHLY, CDR2 FYNNEI. J gave up 3 bases and V 0 bases, and 2 bases lay outside the gene matches. The CDR3 is CASSEAGGREETQYF. The CDR3 DNA reads as TGTGCCAGCAGTGAAGCGGGCGGGAGGGAAGAGACCCAGTACTTC.

This sequence joins TRBV27 and TRBJ2-1, with D possibly TRBD2 on 6 matching bases. Trimming shortened V by 5 bases and J by 6 bases, and 17 bases separated the two germline ends. Germline lookup yields CDR1 MNHEY and CDR2 SMNVEV (reference sequence). This CDR3 region has 15 residues. The CDR3 nucleotides read TGTGCCAGCAGTCCCTCCCTTCGGGAGAGCAATGAGCAGTTCTTC. This sequence encodes CASSPSLRESNEQFF.

This rearrangement joins TRBV30 to TRBJ1-3; D unresolved. CDR1 and CDR2 (germline): GTSNPN, SVGIG (reference sequence). Between the trimmed V and J ends, which lost 4 bases and 4 bases, there was a span of 11 bases. This CDR3 contains 13 residues. The CDR3 sequence: CAWNGQSGNTIYF. The CDR3 nucleotides read TGTGCCTGGAATGGCCAGTCCGGAAACACCATATATTTT.